Below are 17 T cell receptor beta chains sequenced from a single sample in a study of T cell changes during pregnancy in multiple sclerosis (dated by TCRdb to between 2019 and 2020). Library construction relied on the immunoSEQ multiplex PCR assay. TCRdb obtained this table from immuneACCESS and retained in-frame rearrangements with V and J assigned. These tables miss some clones; where compared with another copy, unresolved V genes account for less than half of the shortfall, and the remainder is unexplained. The sample table records just under 45,000 clones; over 85% of these occur just once. The ten largest clones represent approximately 0.73% of the sample. The sequences come from CD4+ T cells from peripheral blood mononuclear cells, collected in the first trimester of pregnancy. Receptor source: a female donor with multiple sclerosis, enrolled in a pregnancy study.

The rearrangement links TRBV4-1 to TRBJ2-3; 9 nucleotides line up with TRBD2. Unmatched junction bases numbered 8, after V lost 0 bases and J lost 4 bases. The CDR3 spans 17 residues. Germline-derived CDR1 and CDR2 are MGHRA and YSYEKL. In DNA form, the CDR3 reads TGCGCCAGCAGCCAAGAGATTAGCGGGAGAGCGTCAGATACGCAGTATTTT. It yields the protein CASSQEISGRASDTQYF.

The chain couples TRBV5-1 to TRBJ2-1, with TRBD2 matching 9 bases. The CDR3 is 15 residues long. V was pared by 5 bases and J by 1 base, with 4 bases of the junction left unmatched. From germline, CDR1 is SGHRS and CDR2 YFSETQ. The CDR3 sequence: CASRSLAGSYNEQFF. The CDR3 bases are TGCGCCAGCAGATCCCTAGCGGGATCCTACAATGAGCAGTTCTTC.

The gene calls are TRBV2 and TRBJ1-2; TRBD1 aligns across 7 bases. CDR1 and CDR2 from the germline V gene are SNHLY and FYNNEI. The CDR3 is made up of 13 amino acids. After removal of 8 bases from V and 5 bases from J, the junction contained 8 bases not matched to a gene. CDR3 sequence reads: CASDRDRFYGYTF. In nucleotides, the CDR3 is TGTGCCAGCGACCGGGACAGATTTTATGGCTACACCTTC. Complete variable domain (other parts from reference TRBV2 and TRBJ1-2): EPEVTQTPSHQVTQMGQEVILRCVPISNHLYFYWYRQILGQKVEFLVSFYNNEISEKSEIFDDQFSVERPDGSNFTLKIRSTKLEDSAMYFCASDRDRFYGYTFGSGTRLTVV.

The J gene is TRBJ1-2, the V gene TRBV30; D gene unclear. Trimming removed 2 bases from V and 7 bases from J, with 11 bases in between. The CDR3 is 12 amino acids. Germline values: CDR1 GTSNPN, CDR2 SVGIG (reference sequence). The CDR3 region has the DNA TGTGCCTGGAGTTATTTAGGAGGTGGCTACACCTTC. Its translation: CAWSYLGGGYTF. Using reference TRBV30 and TRBJ1-2 for the parts outside the CDR3, the full variable domain is SQTIHQWPATLVQPVGSPLSLECTVEGTSNPNLYWYRQAAGRGLQLLFYSVGIGQISSEVPQNLSASRPQDRQFILSSKKLLLSDSGFYLCAWSYLGGGYTFGSGTRLTVV.

CDR3 in DNA: TGTGCCAGCAGCAAAAAAGGGACACTGACCTACGAGCAGTACTTC. Encoded protein: CASSKKGTLTYEQYF. The chain joins TRBV21-1 to TRBJ2-7; TRBD1 is taken as the D call from the table, unchecked against the DNA. TRBV21-1 is noted as a pseudogene. This CDR3 has 15 amino acids.

The rearrangement joins TRBV28 to TRBJ2-7; D remains ambiguous. CDR3 size: 13 residues. Looked up from germline, CDR1 is MDHEN and CDR2 is SYDVKM. Trimming shortened V by 6 bases and J by 3 bases, and 12 bases separated the two germline ends. CDR3 in DNA: TGTGCCAGCAGATTAACGAGTTACTACGAGCAGTACTTC. It translates to CASRLTSYYEQYF. Looking up the rest from reference TRBV28 and TRBJ2-7 gives the full variable domain: DVKVTQSSRYLVKRTGEKVFLECVQDMDHENMFWYRQDPGLGLRLIYFSYDVKMKEKGDIPEGYSVSREKKERFSLILESASTNQTSMYLCASRLTSYYEQYFGPGTRLTVT.

The rearrangement links TRBV28 to TRBJ2-5, with D possibly matching TRBD1 (6 bases). V was clipped by 4 bases and J by 1 base, with 16 bases between them. The CDR3 covers 16 residues. The germline V gene encodes CDR1 MDHEN and CDR2 SYDVKM. CDR3 nucleotide sequence: TGTGCCAGCAGTTCCGGGGCAGGGGTCGTCCAAGAGACCCAGTACTTC. Amino acids: CASSSGAGVVQETQYF.

Here the CDR3 reads CASSLGLGGSSGDTQYF. The DNA of the CDR3 is TGTGCCAGCAGCTTAGGCCTGGGGGGATCTAGCGGGGATACGCAGTATTTT. This chain links TRBV13 with TRBJ2-3; 8 bases line up with TRBD2. The germline gives CDR1 PRHDT, CDR2 FYEKMQ (reference sequence). The CDR3 runs to 17 residues. After removal of 0 bases from V and 6 bases from J, the junction contained 11 bases not matched to a gene. Supplemented by reference TRBV13 and TRBJ2-3, the full variable domain reads AAGVIQSPRHLIKEKRETATLKCYPIPRHDTVYWYQQGPGQDPQFLISFYEKMQSDKGSIPDRFSAQQFSDYHSELNMSSLELGDSALYFCASSLGLGGSSGDTQYFGPGTRLTVL.

The chain combines TRBV5-4 with TRBJ2-5, with D perhaps matching TRBD2 (7 bases). Germline assignment: CDR1 SGHNT and CDR2 YYREEE (reference sequence). Trimming removed 4 bases from V and 2 bases from J, with 21 bases in between. The CDR3 contains 17 residues. As DNA, the CDR3 is TGTGCCAGCAGCCCCGACCCAGGGGCTAGCGGACAAGAGACCCAGTACTTC. This encodes CASSPDPGASGQETQYF.

The chain couples TRBV28 to TRBJ2-7, with 8 bases lining up with TRBD1. This CDR3 comprises 14 residues. V dropped 6 bases and J dropped 5; count of bases not matched to a gene: 9. Germline CDR1 reads MDHEN; CDR2 reads SYDVKM. The CDR3 loop is CASRSLDRGNEQYF. In DNA, the CDR3 is TGTGCCAGCAGATCACTAGACAGGGGCAACGAGCAGTACTTC.

This rearrangement joins TRBV7-9 to TRBJ1-2; D unclear. V gave up 5 bases and J gave up 6 bases, with 4 bases separating them. This CDR3 is 10 amino acids long. Germline loops: CDR1 SEHNR, CDR2 FQNEAQ (reference sequence). The CDR3 protein is CASSVNGYTF. The CDR3 DNA reads as TGTGCCAGCAGCGTCAATGGCTACACCTTC.

This chain joins TRBV28 and TRBJ1-5; D is undetermined. The germline V gene encodes CDR1 MDHEN and CDR2 SYDVKM. The CDR3 extends over 13 amino acids. The V and J ends lost 2 bases and 9 bases respectively, with 11 bases between them. CDR3 nucleotides: TGTGCCAGCAGTTTAGCGGGAGCGGGGCCCCAGCATTTT. This gives the protein CASSLAGAGPQHF.

This clone was observed a handful of times. This sequence joins TRBV5-4 and TRBJ2-3; 9 nucleotides agree with TRBD2. J gave up 4 bases and V 2 bases, and 5 bases lay outside the gene matches. From germline, CDR1 is SGHNT and CDR2 YYREEE (reference sequence). The CDR3 is made up of 15 amino acids. The CDR3 nucleotides are TGTGCCAGCAGCTTTAGCGGGAGAGGAGCAGATACGCAGTATTTT. Protein sequence: CASSFSGRGADTQYF.

This sequence joins TRBV19 and TRBJ2-7; 9 bases map to TRBD1. Per the germline V gene, CDR1 is LNHDA and CDR2 is SQIVND (reference sequence). The CDR3 runs 16 residues. The V and J ends lost 1 base and 2 bases, in that order; junction bases with no gene match: 6. The CDR3 loop reads CASSIGTGTGTYEQYF. In DNA, the CDR3 is TGTGCCAGTAGTATAGGGACCGGGACAGGGACCTACGAGCAGTACTTC.

This chain joins TRBV13 and TRBJ2-2; TRBD1 matches at 11 bases. Looked up from germline, CDR1 is PRHDT and CDR2 is FYEKMQ (reference sequence). The CDR3 is 18 residues long. With V trimmed by 0 bases and J by 7 bases, 10 bases remained unmatched. The CDR3, as DNA: TGTGCCAGCAGCTTAGGCCCTATGGACAGGGGGCTGGTCGGGGAGCTGTTTTTT. This sequence encodes CASSLGPMDRGLVGELFF.

This clone was observed a single time. CDR3 sequence: CASSADRATETQYF. The CDR3 nucleotides read TGTGCCAGCAGCGCGGACAGGGCGACAGAGACCCAGTACTTC. The chain recombines TRBV9 with TRBJ2-5, with TRBD1 matching over 8 bases. This CDR3 is built from 14 residues. V lost 3 bases, J lost 4 bases, and 5 bases stayed unmatched. CDR1 is SGDLS, CDR2 YYNGEE, per germline.

This chain joins TRBV6-5 and TRBJ1-2, with D hard to call. The V end was cut by 5 bases, the J end by 5 bases, with 12 bases between. Germline V gene data show CDR1 as MNHEY and CDR2 as SVGAGI. This CDR3 spans 13 amino acids. CDR3 residues: CASSASTAYGYTF. CDR3 nucleotides: TGTGCCAGCAGTGCGTCCACCGCTTATGGCTACACCTTC.